Listed below are T cell receptor beta chains from one sample, sequenced in a study of a mutant IDH1 vaccine in newly diagnosed glioma. TCRdb's copy holds only in-frame clones and misses some; the assay was immunoSEQ multiplex PCR. The sample contains approximately 31,000 clones, roughly 80% of which appear only once. These TCRs' antigens remain unknown. Sequencing used PBMCs, obtained from a glioma patient whose treatment included an IDH1 peptide vaccine. The receptors originated from a woman aged 18-29 years with glioma. The CDR3 runs from the conserved cysteine through the conserved F or W. D genes are given only for firm matches. Clone size is shown for a subset of rows, as once, few, many or a class of expanded clone.

size,V,J,D,CDR3,DNA
.,TRBV25-1,TRBJ1-3,.,CASTSGTWLYF,TGTGCCAGCACATCCGGAACATGGTTATATTTT
.,TRBV19,TRBJ2-5,TRBD2,CASSIIAGGETQYF,TGTGCCAGTAGTATAATAGCGGGAGGAGAGACCCAGTACTTC
.,TRBV4-3,TRBJ2-7,.,CASSQDWGTNSPYEQYF,TGCGCCAGCAGCCAAGATTGGGGGACGAACTCGCCCTACGAGCAGTACTTC
.,TRBV14,TRBJ2-1,.,CASSQEWAGLEQFF,TGTGCCAGCAGCCAAGAATGGGCAGGGCTAGAGCAGTTCTTC
.,TRBV6-6,TRBJ2-1,.,CASSPQVTYNEQFF,TGTGCCAGCAGTCCTCAGGTTACGTACAATGAGCAGTTCTTC
.,TRBV27,TRBJ1-3,TRBD1,CAGTQDRSSGNTIYF,TGTGCCGGAACTCAGGACAGGAGCTCTGGAAACACCATATATTTT
.,TRBV9,TRBJ2-2,TRBD1,CASSGNLRGPDTGELFF,TGTGCCAGCAGCGGTAACCTCAGGGGGCCGGACACCGGGGAGCTGTTTTTT
few,TRBV18,TRBJ1-4,.,CASSPRRRGLFATNEKLFF,TGTGCCAGCTCACCACGGAGGAGGGGCCTTTTTGCAACTAATGAAAAACTGTTTTTT
once,TRBV13,TRBJ1-6,TRBD1,CASSLDRGGGSPLHF,TGTGCCAGCAGCCTGGACAGGGGGGGTGGGTCACCCCTCCACTTT
few,TRBV6-1,TRBJ1-5,.,CASKSMDQPQHF,TGTGCCAGCAAATCGATGGATCAGCCCCAGCATTTT
.,TRBV4-2,TRBJ1-6,.,CASSQSAAKPNSPLHF,TGTGCCAGCAGCCAAAGTGCAGCCAAGCCCAATTCACCCCTCCACTTT
.,TRBV5-1,TRBJ2-1,TRBD1,CASSLEGQVYNEQFF,TGCGCCAGCAGCCTTGAAGGACAGGTATACAATGAGCAGTTCTTC
.,TRBV18,TRBJ2-3,.,CASSQRRSDTQYF,TGTGCCAGCTCACAGCGACGTTCAGATACGCAGTATTTT
.,TRBV28,TRBJ2-1,TRBD2,CASQRLRTSGNNEQFF,TGTGCCAGCCAACGCCTTAGGACTAGCGGGAACAATGAGCAGTTCTTC
.,TRBV7-2,TRBJ2-5,.,CASSLNGHQETQYF,TGTGCCAGCAGCTTAAACGGGCACCAAGAGACCCAGTACTTC
.,TRBV4-2,TRBJ2-6,.,CASSQDPRPSGANVLTF,TGTGCCAGCAGCCAAGATCCTAGGCCATCTGGGGCCAACGTCCTGACTTTC
few,TRBV6-6,TRBJ2-1,.,CASSYRDYNEQFF,TGTGCCAGCAGTTACCGGGACTACAATGAGCAGTTCTTC
.,TRBV27,TRBJ2-1,.,CASLSRPDEQFF,TGTGCCAGCTTGTCCAGACCCGATGAGCAGTTCTTC
.,TRBV7-2,TRBJ2-2,TRBD2,CASSLGGGMGELFF,TGTGCCAGCAGCTTAGGGGGGGGAATGGGGGAGCTGTTTTTT
.,TRBV29-1,TRBJ2-5,.,CSVQRPGRGETQYF,TGCAGCGTCCAAAGACCGGGGCGGGGCGAGACCCAGTACTTC
.,TRBV19,TRBJ1-1,.,CATLPGMRSNTEAFF,TGTGCCACCCTACCGGGGATGCGGAGTAACACTGAAGCTTTCTTT
.,TRBV6-5,TRBJ2-7,TRBD1,CASSFQTGVGEQYF,TGTGCCAGCAGCTTTCAGACAGGGGTCGGCGAGCAGTACTTC
.,TRBV28,TRBJ1-5,.,CASLSGRQPQHF,TGTGCCAGCCTGTCGGGGAGGCAGCCCCAGCATTTT
.,TRBV19,TRBJ1-1,.,CASSIGWDTEAFF,TGTGCCAGTAGTATCGGGTGGGACACTGAAGCTTTCTTT
.,TRBV5-1,TRBJ2-5,.,CASSLWSEETQYF,TGCGCCAGCAGCTTGTGGTCTGAAGAGACCCAGTACTTC
.,TRBV28,TRBJ1-1,.,CASGGRGGTEAFF,TGTGCCAGTGGGGGGAGGGGAGGCACTGAAGCTTTCTTT